These 31 T cell receptor beta chains originate from one sample sequenced in a study of cytomegalovirus exposure and HLA in healthy donors. Primers: 60 Vbeta forward and 13 Jbeta reverse. This table comes from immunoSEQ multiplex PCR, and its TCRdb copy is limited to in-frame clones, with some not included. The table includes about 90,000 clones, about 67% detected once. The sequencing sample was made of PBMCs. Source of these receptors: a woman aged 18 to 35 in good health and CMV-seropositive.

The V and J genes are TRBV19 and TRBJ1-1, with 9 bases identical to TRBD1. V gave up 4 bases and J gave up 0 bases; unmatched junction bases: 6. The germline gives CDR1 LNHDA, CDR2 SQIVND (reference sequence). The CDR3 consists of 16 residues. This chain's CDR3 is CASSSRDREMNTEAFF. In DNA, the CDR3 is TGTGCCAGTAGTAGCCGGGACAGGGAGATGAACACTGAAGCTTTCTTT.

This clone was counted only a few times. The V and J genes are TRBV7-2 and TRBJ2-7; D might be TRBD1 (5 bases). Germline CDR1 reads SGHTA; CDR2 reads FQGNSA. The CDR3 length is 12 residues. V was cut by 5 bases and J by 4 bases, with 9 bases left in between. CDR3 in amino acids: CASSLTVYEQYF. The CDR3, as DNA: TGTGCCAGCAGCCTGACAGTTTACGAGCAGTACTTC. The whole variable domain, filled in from reference TRBV7-2 and TRBJ2-7, reads GAGVSQSPSNKVTEKGKDVELRCDPISGHTALYWYRQSLGQGLEFLIYFQGNSAPDKSGLPSDRFSAERTGGSVSTLTIQRTQQEDSAVYLCASSLTVYEQYFGPGTRLTVT.

This sequence joins TRBV20-1 and TRBJ1-4; D gene ambiguous. Trimming pared 0 bases from V and 11 bases from J, leaving 7 bases between. Per the germline V gene, CDR1 is DFQATT and CDR2 is SNEGSKA (reference sequence). The CDR3 length is 11 residues. The CDR3 nucleotides are TGCAGTGCTAGAGAGGTCGGGAAACTGTTTTTT. Protein sequence: CSAREVGKLFF.

The chain employs TRBV10-3 and TRBJ2-5, with 7 bases fitting TRBD2. V lost 0 bases to trimming and J lost 3 bases; unmatched junction nucleotides: 4. The CDR3 sequence is 15 residues long. Germline V CDR1 and CDR2: ENHRY, SYGVKD. The CDR3 nucleotides read TGTGCCATCAGTGAGTCAGACCGGGGGGAAGAGACCCAGTACTTC. Translation gives CAISESDRGEETQYF.

The chain links TRBV4-3 to TRBJ2-2; 7 bases map to TRBD2. The germline CDR1 and CDR2 sequences are LGHNA and YSLEER. The CDR3 extends over 16 amino acids. Trimming removed 0 bases from V and 3 bases from J; junction bases left unmatched: 4. The CDR3 protein is CASSQDPTSDTGELFF. As DNA, the CDR3 is TGCGCCAGCAGCCAAGACCCCACTAGCGACACCGGGGAGCTGTTTTTT.

The count of this clone is one. The gene calls are TRBV18 and TRBJ1-6; D remains unclear. With 6 bases removed from V and 7 bases from J, the gap between germline ends came to 13 bases. The CDR3 spans 14 residues. From germline, CDR1 is KGHSH and CDR2 LQKENI. The CDR3 here is CASSRSGSNSPLHF. Here the CDR3 DNA reads TGTGCCAGCTCGCGGAGTGGATCGAATTCACCCCTCCACTTT.

The J gene is TRBJ2-2, the V gene TRBV5-6; 7 nucleotides align to TRBD1. Unmatched junction bases numbered 6, after V lost 4 bases and J lost 6 bases. The CDR3 has 14 residues. CDR1 is SGHDT and CDR2 is YYEEEE in the germline V gene. CDR3 nucleotides: TGTGCCAGCAGCCGCTATGACAGGGCCGGGGAGCTGTTTTTT. As protein: CASSRYDRAGELFF.

The genes are TRBV18 and TRBJ1-2; D is unresolved. CDR3 length: 14 residues. The germline V gene encodes CDR1 KGHSH and CDR2 LQKENI. V was trimmed by 2 bases and J by 6 bases, leaving 13 bases between them. In DNA, the CDR3 is TGTGCCAGCTCACCAATCGGAAGAGGGAATGGCTACACCTTC. It specifies CASSPIGRGNGYTF.

The chain couples TRBV4-3 to TRBJ2-5, with 8 bases identical to TRBD2. J was trimmed by 1 base and V by 0 bases; bases with no gene match: 7. CDR1 LGHNA and CDR2 YSLEER come from the germline V gene. The CDR3 extends over 17 amino acids. The CDR3 here is CASSQDPYGRAQETQYF. The CDR3 coding sequence is TGCGCCAGCAGCCAAGATCCCTACGGGAGGGCCCAAGAGACCCAGTACTTC.

The chain uses TRBV6-1 and TRBJ2-5; D perhaps matches TRBD1 (5 bases). The ends were cut back, 5 bases at V and 2 bases at J, with 12 bases in the middle. The germline CDR1 and CDR2 sequences are MNHNS and SASEGT. The CDR3 consists of 14 residues. The CDR3 sequence is CASSYTTAQETQYF. The DNA for the CDR3 is TGTGCCAGCAGTTATACGACAGCACAAGAGACCCAGTACTTC.

This rearrangement joins TRBV7-9 to TRBJ1-4, with D maybe TRBD1 (5 bases). Trimming left V 0 bases short and J 0 bases short, with 5 bases between. The V gene's germline CDR1 is SEHNR and CDR2 FQNEAQ (reference sequence). The CDR3 spans 15 residues. CDR3 nucleotides: TGTGCCAGCAGCTTAGCGACAGCAACTAATGAAAAACTGTTTTTT. Its translation: CASSLATATNEKLFF.

CDR3 nucleotides: TGTGCCAGCAGCGTAGTCGAGGGAAGGACAGATACGCAGTATTTT. Its protein product is CASSVVEGRTDTQYF. This sequence joins TRBV9 and TRBJ2-3, with D possibly matching TRBD2 (5 bases). V shed 0 bases and J shed 3 bases, with 11 bases lying between them. The CDR3 consists of 15 residues. Germline CDR1 is SGDLS and CDR2 is YYNGEE. The complete variable domain, with remaining parts taken from reference TRBV9 and TRBJ2-3, reads DSGVTQTPKHLITATGQRVTLRCSPRSGDLSVYWYQQSLDQGLQFLIQYYNGEERAKGNILERFSAQQFPDLHSELNLSSLELGDSALYFCASSVVEGRTDTQYFGPGTRLTVL.

The chain carries TRBV7-2 and TRBJ2-7, with 8 bases identical to TRBD2. V was pared by 6 bases and J by 7 bases, with 17 bases of the junction left unmatched. The germline CDR1 and CDR2 sequences are SGHTA and FQGNSA. There are 16 residues in the CDR3. CDR3 coding DNA: TGTGCCAGCAGTCCCCTGATGCGGGGGGCGCCGGGGGAGCAGTACTTC. Encoded protein: CASSPLMRGAPGEQYF.

In nucleotides, the CDR3 is TGTGCCAGCAGTCAGGGGTTTTATGGCTACACCTTC. This gives the protein CASSQGFYGYTF. V gene TRBV6-6 combines with J gene TRBJ1-2, with D possibly TRBD1 on 6 matching bases. The V gene's germline CDR1 is MNHNY and CDR2 SVGAGI (reference sequence). CDR3 length: 12 residues. The V end lost 5 bases, the J end lost 5 bases, and 9 bases lay between the germline ends.

V usage is TRBV7-2 and J usage is TRBJ2-4, with a weak D call TRBD2 (7 bases). The CDR3 contains 18 residues. V was shortened by 0 bases and J by 1 base, with 16 bases between the two germline ends. Germline V lookup: CDR1 SGHTA, CDR2 FQGNSA. Here the CDR3 DNA reads TGTGCCAGCAGCTTAGCGGGCGGGGGCGTGGGGGCCAAAAACATTCAGTACTTC. As protein: CASSLAGGGVGAKNIQYF.

The chain joins TRBV28 to TRBJ2-2; 10 bases map to TRBD2. CDR3 length: 15 residues. CDR1 and CDR2 from the germline V gene are MDHEN and SYDVKM. The ends lost 7 bases at V and 5 bases at J; junction bases unmatched: 7. The CDR3 sequence: CASTPMGLATGELFF. The DNA of the CDR3 is TGTGCCAGCACCCCTATGGGACTAGCGACCGGGGAGCTGTTTTTT. The full variable domain, its missing parts supplied by reference TRBV28 and TRBJ2-2, is DVKVTQSSRYLVKRTGEKVFLECVQDMDHENMFWYRQDPGLGLRLIYFSYDVKMKEKGDIPEGYSVSREKKERFSLILESASTNQTSMYLCASTPMGLATGELFFGEGSRLTVL.

J is TRBJ2-3 and V is TRBV9; the match to TRBD2 covers 9 bases. The trim removed 0 bases at V and 2 bases at J, leaving 7 bases unmatched. The CDR3 is made up of 17 amino acids. Germline CDR1 is SGDLS and CDR2 is YYNGEE. CDR3 region: CASSVVATSGSTDTQYF. In DNA form, the CDR3 reads TGTGCCAGCAGCGTAGTCGCGACTAGCGGCTCCACAGATACGCAGTATTTT.

V gene TRBV27 combines with J gene TRBJ1-1; D perhaps matches TRBD1 (5 bases). Per germline, CDR1 MNHEY and CDR2 SMNVEV (reference sequence). The V gene lost 1 base and the J gene lost 3 bases, with 15 bases spanning the gap. The CDR3 runs to 16 residues. CDR3 region: CASSLLGGSGDTEAFF. The CDR3 DNA reads as TGTGCCAGCAGTTTATTAGGTGGGTCGGGGGACACTGAAGCTTTCTTT.

The chain carries TRBV28 and TRBJ1-2; 9 bases match TRBD1. Losses at the gene ends were 4 bases for V and 8 bases for J; bases not matched to a gene: 5. Germline CDR1 is MDHEN and CDR2 is SYDVKM. The CDR3 contains 13 residues. CDR3 region: CASSSGDREGYTF. The CDR3 DNA sequence: TGTGCCAGCAGTTCCGGGGACAGGGAGGGCTACACCTTC.

The J gene is TRBJ2-1, the V gene TRBV4-1; 11 bases are a match to TRBD2. CDR1 is MGHRA and CDR2 is YSYEKL in the germline V gene. The V and J ends lost 0 bases and 7 bases, in that order; junction bases with no gene match: 14. The CDR3 spans 19 residues. The CDR3 DNA reads TGCGCCAGCAGCCAAGAATCGTATAGCGGGAGGGCCGGGGAGAATGAGCAGTTCTTC. As protein: CASSQESYSGRAGENEQFF.

This clone has a handful of counts. This chain connects TRBV7-6 to TRBJ2-7; tentative D call: TRBD2 (6 bases). CDR3 length equals 14 residues. V was shortened by 5 bases and J by 0 bases, with 11 bases between the two germline ends. Germline V gene lookup returns CDR1 SGHVS and CDR2 FNYEAQ. Here the CDR3 DNA reads TGTGCCAGCAGCAAGGGACTTCTCTCCTACGAGCAGTACTTC. It encodes CASSKGLLSYEQYF.

This clone has more than one count but fewer than ten. The genes are TRBV28 and TRBJ1-1; 8 bases fit TRBD1. The CDR3 is made up of 15 amino acids. The J segment lost 4 bases and the V segment lost 3 bases, leaving 7 bases of the junction unmatched. From germline, CDR1 is MDHEN and CDR2 SYDVKM. This chain's CDR3 is CASSFRQGRGTEAFF. The DNA for the CDR3 is TGTGCCAGCAGTTTTCGACAGGGGAGGGGCACTGAAGCTTTCTTT.

The rearrangement uses TRBV6-5 and TRBJ2-3, with TRBD2 matching 11 bases. This CDR3 spans 16 amino acids. CDR1 and CDR2 from the germline V gene are MNHEY and SVGAGI. V shed 4 bases and J 5 bases; nucleotides not matched to a gene: 8. CDR3 bases: TGTGCCAGCAGTTCCCCGCTAGCGGGGGGAATAGATACGCAGTATTTT. Encoded protein: CASSSPLAGGIDTQYF.

This rearrangement joins TRBV25-1 to TRBJ1-2; D call uncertain. This CDR3 has 12 amino acids. The germline V gene has CDR1 MGHDK and CDR2 SYGVNS. Trimming stripped 2 bases from V and 3 bases from J, with 4 bases between. The CDR3 region is CASSETDYGYTF. Written as DNA, the CDR3 is TGTGCCAGCAGTGAAACAGACTATGGCTACACCTTC.

This chain joins TRBV9 and TRBJ1-5, with D hard to call. Germline CDR1 reads SGDLS; CDR2 reads YYNGEE. This CDR3 has 14 residues. Trimming took 0 bases from V and 2 from J, leaving 6 bases between them. The chain's CDR3 is CASSVAGGNQPQHF. Written as DNA, the CDR3 is TGTGCCAGCAGCGTAGCCGGGGGCAATCAGCCCCAGCATTTT.

This chain joins TRBV29-1 and TRBJ1-6, with D possibly TRBD1 on 6 matching bases. The germline V gene has CDR1 SQVTM and CDR2 ANQGSEA. CDR3 size: 14 residues. V was pared by 6 bases and J by 7 bases, with 16 bases between. The CDR3 DNA sequence: TGCAGCGTGGGCTCCGGGACAAGAAATTCACCCCTCCACTTT. Translation gives CSVGSGTRNSPLHF.

The chain has TRBV19 and TRBJ1-1; D is unresolved. Germline V CDR1 and CDR2: LNHDA, SQIVND (reference sequence). The CDR3 runs 11 residues. Trimming took 10 bases from V and 5 from J, leaving 11 bases between them. CDR3: CAIEGGTEAFF. CDR3 DNA: TGTGCCATTGAGGGAGGTACTGAAGCTTTCTTT.

This chain uses TRBV6-1 with TRBJ1-1; 10 positions match TRBD1. V dropped 6 bases and J dropped 2; count of bases not matched to a gene: 3. The CDR3 covers 14 residues. The germline CDR1 and CDR2 sequences are MNHNS and SASEGT. The CDR3 nucleotides are TGTGCCAGCAGCCCGACAGGGGGCAACACTGAAGCTTTCTTT. This encodes CASSPTGGNTEAFF.

This clone has just a few counts. V and J are TRBV4-1 and TRBJ1-2, with D maybe TRBD1 (5 bases). The CDR3 contains 16 residues. CDR1 MGHRA and CDR2 YSYEKL come from the germline V gene. V was shortened by 0 bases and J by 3 bases, with 14 bases between the two germline ends. CDR3 amino acids: CASSQEGIQGDYGYTF. In DNA form, the CDR3 reads TGCGCCAGCAGCCAAGAGGGTATTCAGGGTGACTATGGCTACACCTTC.

V usage is TRBV4-3 and J usage is TRBJ2-1, with 7 bases lining up with TRBD2. The J segment lost 8 bases and the V segment lost 1 base, leaving 8 bases of the junction unmatched. The CDR3 consists of 15 residues. The V gene's germline CDR1 is LGHNA and CDR2 YSLEER. CDR3 nucleotide sequence: TGCGCCAGCAGCCAAGGGGGGGGGTTGATGGATGAGCAGTTCTTC. Translation gives CASSQGGGLMDEQFF.

The rearrangement uses TRBV9 and TRBJ2-2; D is unresolved. V was clipped by 4 bases and J by 6 bases, with 7 bases between them. Per germline, CDR1 SGDLS and CDR2 YYNGEE. CDR3 length: 12 amino acids. CDR3 DNA: TGTGCCAGCAGCCCTGTTTCCGGGGAGCTGTTTTTT. This sequence encodes CASSPVSGELFF. Full variable domain (remainder filled in from reference TRBV9 and TRBJ2-2): DSGVTQTPKHLITATGQRVTLRCSPRSGDLSVYWYQQSLDQGLQFLIQYYNGEERAKGNILERFSAQQFPDLHSELNLSSLELGDSALYFCASSPVSGELFFGEGSRLTVL.